This entry lists 25 T cell receptor beta chains sequenced from one sample in a study of shared clonotypes between healthy human individuals. The assay was immunoSEQ multiplex PCR, and TCRdb's table has in-frame clones only and misses some. The sample lists roughly 760,000 clones, 74% occurring once. Sequencing was performed on memory CD4+ T cells sorted from blood. Noted subset: CD45RA-negative fraction. Receptors originate from a woman in her 30s in good health.

The V and J genes are TRBV19 and TRBJ1-1; 9 nucleotides agree with TRBD1. The V segment lost 3 bases and the J segment 5 bases; nucleotides outside the gene matches: 4. The CDR3 has 14 amino acids. Germline lookup yields CDR1 LNHDA and CDR2 SQIVND (reference sequence). CDR3 loop: CASSIRDRVTEAFF. The CDR3 bases are TGTGCCAGTAGTATTCGGGACAGGGTAACTGAAGCTTTCTTT.

The chain has TRBV29-1 and TRBJ2-1; D ambiguous. The V end lost 4 bases, the J end lost 9 bases, and 7 bases lay between the germline ends. Germline CDR1 and CDR2: SQVTM and ANQGSEA. CDR3 length: 10 amino acids. Here the CDR3 DNA reads TGCAGCGTTGGCGACCTTGAGCAGTTCTTC. Amino acids: CSVGDLEQFF.

This chain joins TRBV28 and TRBJ1-2; D is ambiguous. Germline lookup yields CDR1 MDHEN and CDR2 SYDVKM. The CDR3 is 14 amino acids. V lost 3 bases and J 2 bases, leaving 10 bases between the germline ends. CDR3 region: CASSFPGQNYGYTF. DNA for the CDR3: TGTGCCAGCAGTTTCCCGGGCCAGAACTATGGCTACACCTTC.

As for this clone: Germline and junction disagree at one end, which may indicate a read error. The chain couples TRBV11-3 to TRBJ1-2; TRBD1 agrees at 12 bases. The germline V gene encodes CDR1 SGHNT and CDR2 YENEEA. This CDR3 is 18 amino acids long. The CDR3 nucleotides are TGTGCCACCAGCTTAGTAGGGACAGGGGGCGATTGGACATATGGCTACACCTTC. Amino acid sequence: CATSLVGTGGDWTYGYTF.

In DNA, the CDR3 is TGTGCCAGCAGACACGGACAGGGGGCAGGCGAGCAGTACTTC. This gives the protein CASRHGQGAGEQYF. J is TRBJ2-7 and V is TRBV6-5, with 11 nucleotides matching TRBD1. The CDR3 extends over 14 amino acids. Germline V gives CDR1 MNHEY, CDR2 SVGAGI. Trimming took 6 bases from V and 6 from J; bases not matched to a gene: 7.

Note on this clone: Other DNA sequences in the same sample also yield this CDR3. The V gene is TRBV5-1, the J gene TRBJ2-1; D is possibly TRBD2 (5 bases). V lost 2 bases and J lost 9, with 9 bases in between. The CDR3 spans 12 residues. Looked up from germline, CDR1 is SGHRS and CDR2 is YFSETQ. The CDR3 nucleotides read TGCGCCAGCAGCTTCGAGGGTGGTGAGCAGTTCTTC. It specifies CASSFEGGEQFF.

The chain joins TRBV18 to TRBJ2-7; 7 bases line up with TRBD1. The CDR3 covers 14 residues. Per germline, CDR1 KGHSH and CDR2 LQKENI. Losses at the gene ends were 3 bases for V and 2 bases for J; bases not matched to a gene: 4. In DNA form, the CDR3 reads TGTGCCAGCTCACCTGGGACAGTAACCTACGAGCAGTACTTC. It encodes CASSPGTVTYEQYF.

The chain carries TRBV10-3 and TRBJ2-6, with a tentative D call TRBD1 (6 bases). V was trimmed by 7 bases and J by 2 bases, leaving 9 bases between them. This CDR3 has 14 amino acids. The germline V gene encodes CDR1 ENHRY and CDR2 SYGVKD. CDR3 sequence: CAITRGTGANVLTF. The DNA of the CDR3 is TGTGCCATCACTAGGGGGACTGGGGCCAACGTCCTGACTTTC.

The table lists this clone with a few counts. V usage is TRBV5-1 and J usage is TRBJ2-1; tentative D call: TRBD1 (5 bases). The CDR3 sequence is 16 residues long. Deletions cut 0 bases from V and 8 bases from J, with 18 bases between. Germline V gene sequence: CDR1 SGHRS, CDR2 YFSETQ. CDR3 bases: TGCGCCAGCAGCTTGGCCCAGGGCCCCCTCGTCGATGAGCAGTTCTTC. It specifies CASSLAQGPLVDEQFF.

J is TRBJ2-7 and V is TRBV29-1, with TRBD2 matching 7 bases. The length of the CDR3 is 15 residues. Germline lookup yields CDR1 SQVTM and CDR2 ANQGSEA. Trimming at V came to 0 bases and at J to 3 bases, leaving 8 bases not matched to a gene. The CDR3 is CSVEDEVRGFYEQYF. The CDR3 DNA reads TGCAGCGTTGAAGATGAGGTGCGGGGGTTCTACGAGCAGTACTTC.

V usage is TRBV25-1 and J usage is TRBJ1-1; 7 bases match TRBD1. Germline trimming cut 2 bases from V and 4 bases from J; bases unmatched to any gene: 10. In germline, CDR1 is MGHDK, CDR2 SYGVNS. The CDR3 loop spans 16 amino acids. Written as DNA, the CDR3 is TGTGCCAGCAGTGAACAGCAAAGTCAGGGGGGCACTGAAGCTTTCTTT. It yields the protein CASSEQQSQGGTEAFF.

V and J are TRBV6-6 and TRBJ1-3; no firm D call. The CDR3 has 13 amino acids. Germline values: CDR1 MNHNY, CDR2 SVGAGI (reference sequence). V gave up 2 bases and J gave up 2 bases, with 4 bases separating them. CDR3 protein: CASSYLTGNTIYF. DNA of the CDR3: TGTGCCAGCAGTTACCTAACTGGAAACACCATATATTTT.

At least ten counts were recorded for this clone. V and J are TRBV4-1 and TRBJ2-1; 8 bases fit TRBD2. Germline lookup yields CDR1 MGHRA and CDR2 YSYEKL. The CDR3 is 17 residues long. Trimming at V came to 3 bases and at J to 6 bases, leaving 13 bases not matched to a gene. CDR3 sequence (DNA): TGCGCCAGCAGCCAGTATTACAGGGCGGGAGGTGGCAATGAGCAGTTCTTC. Its translation: CASSQYYRAGGGNEQFF.

The genes are TRBV9 and TRBJ2-7; perhaps TRBD1 as D (5 bases). The germline gives CDR1 SGDLS, CDR2 YYNGEE. The CDR3 spans 13 residues. With 0 bases removed from V and 5 bases from J, the gap between germline ends came to 9 bases. The CDR3 region is CASSVGPDNEQYF. As DNA, the CDR3 is TGTGCCAGCAGCGTAGGACCGGACAACGAGCAGTACTTC.

The chain joins TRBV27 to TRBJ2-5; 7 positions match TRBD2. V lost 8 bases, J lost 2 bases, and 8 bases stayed unmatched. This CDR3 is 14 amino acids long. Germline CDR1 reads MNHEY; CDR2 reads SMNVEV (reference sequence). This CDR3 is CASSGGRSQETQYF. CDR3 coding DNA: TGTGCCAGCTCGGGGGGAAGGAGTCAAGAGACCCAGTACTTC.

The V call is TRBV6-1, the J call TRBJ2-3, with TRBD2 matching over 8 bases. The germline V gene encodes CDR1 MNHNS and CDR2 SASEGT. V was pared by 7 bases and J by 2 bases, with 8 bases of the junction left unmatched. This CDR3 is 15 amino acids long. The CDR3 sequence: CASIRAGVSTDTQYF. In nucleotides, the CDR3 is TGTGCCAGCATTCGAGCGGGAGTCTCCACAGATACGCAGTATTTT.

The chain links TRBV5-1 to TRBJ2-7; D remains ambiguous. In germline, CDR1 is SGHRS, CDR2 YFSETQ. Trimming removed 2 bases at V and 1 base at J, with 7 bases between. The CDR3 consists of 13 residues. The CDR3 region has the DNA TGCGCCAGCAGCTTCGGAGATTCCTACGAGCAGTACTTC. Translating gives CASSFGDSYEQYF. Full variable domain (outside the CDR3, taken from reference TRBV5-1 and TRBJ2-7): KAGVTQTPRYLIKTRGQQVTLSCSPISGHRSVSWYQQTPGQGLQFLFEYFSETQRNKGNFPGRFSGRQFSNSRSEMNVSTLELGDSALYLCASSFGDSYEQYFGPGTRLTVT.

This clone was counted a single time. This chain uses TRBV5-1 with TRBJ1-2; perhaps TRBD1 as D (5 bases). V lost 2 bases, J lost 6 bases, and 8 bases lay in between. The length of the CDR3 is 12 residues. Germline V lookup: CDR1 SGHRS, CDR2 YFSETQ. Written as DNA, the CDR3 is TGCGCCAGCAGCTTTCAGGGCGATGGCTACACCTTC. Protein sequence: CASSFQGDGYTF.

The rearrangement links TRBV4-1 to TRBJ2-5; D may correspond to TRBD1 or TRBD2 (5 bases each). The CDR3 consists of 17 residues. The V gene's germline CDR1 is MGHRA and CDR2 YSYEKL. V was clipped by 4 bases and J by 0 bases, with 18 bases between them. CDR3 amino acids: CASSRGMGGSYQETQYF. As DNA, the CDR3 is TGCGCCAGCAGCCGGGGGATGGGCGGGTCGTACCAAGAGACCCAGTACTTC.

The gene calls are TRBV28 and TRBJ2-1; 10 positions match TRBD1. CDR3 length: 16 amino acids. With V trimmed by 5 bases and J by 3 bases, 7 bases remained unmatched. Germline loops: CDR1 MDHEN, CDR2 SYDVKM. CDR3 in amino acids: CASSGDRGRNYNEQFF. CDR3 nucleotides: TGTGCCAGCAGTGGGGACAGGGGACGAAACTACAATGAGCAGTTCTTC.

This rearrangement joins TRBV7-3 to TRBJ2-1; 9 bases fit TRBD2. This CDR3 region has 15 residues. Unmatched junction bases numbered 7, after V lost 5 bases and J lost 5 bases. Germline V gives CDR1 SGHTA, CDR2 FQGTGA. The DNA of the CDR3 is TGTGCCAGCAGCAAGACTAGCGGACGGAACAATGAGCAGTTCTTC. Translation gives CASSKTSGRNNEQFF.

The rearrangement joins TRBV5-1 to TRBJ2-5; D perhaps matches TRBD1 (5 bases). V lost 4 bases, J lost 3 bases, and 13 bases lay in between. Germline V CDR1 and CDR2: SGHRS, YFSETQ. CDR3 length: 14 residues. The CDR3, as DNA: TGCGCCAGCAGCATGGGGCAATCTAAAGAGACCCAGTACTTC. Protein: CASSMGQSKETQYF.

The chain employs TRBV5-1 and TRBJ1-3, with D possibly matching TRBD1 (5 bases). The CDR3 totals 17 residues. Germline V CDR1 and CDR2: SGHRS, YFSETQ. The germline V and J ends were trimmed by 3 bases and 5 bases, with 21 bases remaining between them. The CDR3 DNA follows: TGCGCCAGCAGCTACTTCATGGGGACGGATCAAAGAAACACCATATATTTT. Translation gives CASSYFMGTDQRNTIYF.

Only one count was recorded for this clone. CDR3 in amino acids: CASSLLQGGTYEQYF. The CDR3 DNA follows: TGCGCCAGCAGCTTGTTGCAGGGAGGGACCTACGAGCAGTACTTC. The genes are TRBV5-1 and TRBJ2-7; 7 positions match TRBD2. Germline CDR1 reads SGHRS; CDR2 reads YFSETQ. The CDR3 totals 15 residues. V trimming: 1 base; J trimming: 2 bases; junction bases outside the gene matches: 6.

This clone was counted ten times or more. This CDR3 is also generated by other DNA sequences in the sample. This sequence joins TRBV7-9 and TRBJ1-1, with D possibly matching TRBD1 (6 bases). CDR1 is SEHNR and CDR2 is FQNEAQ in the germline V gene (reference sequence). V was clipped by 5 bases and J by 1 base, with 14 bases between them. The length of the CDR3 is 15 residues. CDR3 region: CASSDTGTGNTEAFF. Here the CDR3 DNA reads TGTGCCAGCAGCGACACAGGGACTGGGAACACTGAAGCTTTCTTT.